These 10 T cell receptor beta chains were all obtained from the same sample, sequenced in a study of blood T cell repertoires in COVID-19. Clones were sequenced by immunoSEQ multiplex PCR, and TCRdb holds only the in-frame ones, with some missing. The table records roughly 300,000 clones, approximately 85% of them present only once. The sequenced sample was peripheral blood. These receptors were taken from a human donor in a cohort sampled during active COVID-19.

The chain combines TRBV19 with TRBJ2-2; D unclear. This CDR3 has 13 residues. Germline values: CDR1 LNHDA, CDR2 SQIVND (reference sequence). V was pared by 9 bases and J by 0 bases, with 8 bases between. The CDR3 DNA is TGTGCCAGCGGGTTCGCGAACACCGGGGAGCTGTTTTTT. This sequence encodes CASGFANTGELFF.

As concerns this clone: Distinct nucleotide sequences in the sample also encode this CDR3. This chain connects TRBV6-6 to TRBJ1-6, with D possibly TRBD1 on 6 matching bases. V was clipped by 6 bases and J by 8 bases, with 14 bases between them. CDR1 is MNHNY and CDR2 is SVGAGI in the germline V gene (reference sequence). The CDR3 consists of 14 residues. CDR3 in DNA: TGTGCCAGCAGCCAACAGGGCACGGATTCACCCCTCCACTTT. This gives the protein CASSQQGTDSPLHF.

The V call is TRBV5-1, the J call TRBJ2-7; TRBD1 might be the D (6 bases). The CDR3 spans 14 residues. The germline V and J ends were trimmed by 2 bases and 2 bases, with 11 bases remaining between them. Germline V gene lookup returns CDR1 SGHRS and CDR2 YFSETQ. CDR3 protein: CASSFTTGTYEQYF. The CDR3 DNA reads TGCGCCAGCAGCTTTACGACAGGCACCTACGAGCAGTACTTC.

J is TRBJ1-2 and V is TRBV5-1; maybe TRBD1 (6 bases). Germline CDR1 reads SGHRS; CDR2 reads YFSETQ. This CDR3 has 11 amino acids. Trimming removed 2 bases from V and 7 bases from J, with 6 bases in between. The CDR3: CASSLGGGYTF. The DNA for the CDR3 is TGCGCCAGCAGCTTAGGGGGTGGCTACACCTTC.

This sequence joins TRBV30 and TRBJ1-6; D is ambiguous. V lost 0 bases and J lost 11, with 11 bases in between. CDR1 and CDR2 from the germline V gene are GTSNPN and SVGIG (reference sequence). CDR3 length: 13 amino acids. This CDR3 reads CAWSVQEVTPLHF. For the CDR3, the DNA is TGTGCCTGGAGTGTACAAGAAGTAACACCCCTCCACTTT.

This clone was picked up one time. The V call is TRBV13, the J call TRBJ2-1; TRBD2 matches at 12 bases. The CDR3 loop spans 12 amino acids. V lost 2 bases, J lost 15 bases, and 2 bases stayed unmatched. From germline, CDR1 is PRHDT and CDR2 FYEKMQ (reference sequence). The CDR3 DNA reads TGTGCCAGCAGCTTAACGACTAGCGGGAGGTTCTTC. Translating gives CASSLTTSGRFF. The whole variable domain, filled in from reference TRBV13 and TRBJ2-1, reads AAGVIQSPRHLIKEKRETATLKCYPIPRHDTVYWYQQGPGQDPQFLISFYEKMQSDKGSIPDRFSAQQFSDYHSELNMSSLELGDSALYFCASSLTTSGRFFGPGTRLTVL.

This chain uses TRBV9 with TRBJ1-1; TRBD1 aligns across 7 bases. Germline CDR1 and CDR2: SGDLS and YYNGEE. The CDR3 length is 15 residues. After removal of 3 bases from V and 2 bases from J, the junction contained 7 bases not matched to a gene. The CDR3 loop is CASSAGTAINTEAFF. CDR3 sequence (DNA): TGTGCCAGCAGCGCAGGGACAGCGATCAACACTGAAGCTTTCTTT.

V gene TRBV5-1 combines with J gene TRBJ2-4; D is ambiguous. CDR1 and CDR2 from the germline V gene are SGHRS and YFSETQ. CDR3 size: 16 residues. V gave up 0 bases and J gave up 0 bases, with 10 bases separating them. The CDR3 coding sequence is TGCGCCAGCAGCTTGGCCGCCGGTCTAGCCAAAAACATTCAGTACTTC. Translating gives CASSLAAGLAKNIQYF.

The chain is built from TRBV7-9 and TRBJ2-1; possible D gene TRBD1, 5 bases. The ends were cut back, 1 base at V and 2 bases at J, with 9 bases in the middle. CDR1 SEHNR and CDR2 FQNEAQ come from the germline V gene (reference sequence). The CDR3 loop spans 15 amino acids. The CDR3: CASSLVQGAYNEQFF. The CDR3 coding sequence is TGTGCCAGCAGCTTAGTTCAGGGCGCCTACAATGAGCAGTTCTTC.

V is TRBV6-5 and J is TRBJ1-4; TRBD1 matches at 7 bases. The CDR3 length is 14 residues. V shed 7 bases and J 4 bases; nucleotides not matched to a gene: 6. CDR1 MNHEY and CDR2 SVGAGI come from the germline V gene. DNA for the CDR3: TGTGCCAGCACCCGAGGGGGCTTTAATGAAAAACTGTTTTTT. It specifies CASTRGGFNEKLFF.